Each of the 10 T cell receptor beta chains below was sequenced from the same sample in a study of regulatory T cells in long-lasting Graves disease. CDR3-region Arm-PCR and iRepertoire HTBI primers produced the TCR beta libraries. TCRdb redid the calling of the multiplex PCR reads with MiXCR, one entry per CDR3 protein. The top ten clones hold about 19% of a sample with 350,000 to 400,000 distinct CDR3 sequences, roughly 15% of them seen once. Time point denoted: newly diagnosed GD, antithyroid drugs for less than 3 months. TCR sequences were obtained from RNA taken from PBMCs. The same specimen was also included in a second study, on T cells in Graves' hyperthyroidism and ophthalmopathy.

The sequencing here drew on peripheral blood mononuclear cells (PBMCs), taken at new diagnosis, from a patient treated with antithyroid drugs. These receptors all come from a young woman with Graves disease.

This clonotype was seen at least ten times. The rearrangement uses TRBV30 and TRBJ2-1, with 12 bases that match TRBD2. This CDR3 spans 17 amino acids. The germline V gene encodes CDR1 GTSNPN and CDR2 SVGIG (reference sequence). V dropped 0 bases and J dropped 6; count of bases not matched to a gene: 9. Here the CDR3 reads CAWSVQRLAGGPNEQFF. Here the CDR3 DNA reads TGTGCCTGGAGTGTACAAAGGCTAGCGGGGGGGCCCAATGAGCAGTTCTTC.

V is TRBV7-2 and J is TRBJ2-7; a possible D gene is TRBD1 (6 bases). This CDR3 has 15 amino acids. The V and J ends lost 4 bases and 3 bases respectively, with 16 bases between them. CDR1 and CDR2 (germline): SGHTA, FQGNSA. CDR3 sequence (DNA): TGTGCCAGCAGCTCCCCGACAGGAGCCGGCTACGAGCAGTACTTC. Translated: CASSSPTGAGYEQYF.

A remark on this clonotype: A read error is possible here, since a much larger clone lies one base away. The chain employs TRBV30 and TRBJ2-1; 9 bases fit TRBD2. The CDR3 consists of 16 residues. Per germline, CDR1 GTSNPN and CDR2 SVGIG (reference sequence). The CDR3 DNA is TGTGTCTGGAGAGAGCGGGAGGCCGTCTCCTACAATGAGCAGTTCTTC. Translating gives CVWREREAVSYNEQFF.

This clonotype was counted only a few times. The chain combines TRBV7-8 with TRBJ2-5, with D possibly matching TRBD2 (5 bases). The CDR3 extends over 14 amino acids. Trimming removed 6 bases at V and 7 bases at J, with 18 bases between. The germline V gene encodes CDR1 SGHVS and CDR2 FQNEAQ. Written as DNA, the CDR3 is TGTGCCAGCAGTCAACCAAGAGGGATAGGGACCCAGTACTTC. It is translated as CASSQPRGIGTQYF.

Many counts were recorded for this clonotype. The chain employs TRBV30 and TRBJ2-2, with TRBD1 matching over 9 bases. Germline CDR1 reads GTSNPN; CDR2 reads SVGIG (reference sequence). Losses at the gene ends were 5 bases for V and 4 bases for J; bases not matched to a gene: 5. There are 14 residues in the CDR3. In nucleotides, the CDR3 is TGTGCCTGGGGTGGGACAGGGTTCACCGGGGAGCTGTTTTTT. This gives the protein CAWGGTGFTGELFF. The complete variable domain, with remaining parts taken from reference TRBV30 and TRBJ2-2, reads SQTIHQWPATLVQPVGSPLSLECTVEGTSNPNLYWYRQAAGRGLQLLFYSVGIGQISSEVPQNLSASRPQDRQFILSSKKLLLSDSGFYLCAWGGTGFTGELFFGEGSRLTVL.

The table lists this clonotype with many counts. This chain links TRBV30 with TRBJ1-1, with no clear D. Germline lookup yields CDR1 GTSNPN and CDR2 SVGIG (reference sequence). CDR3 length: 12 residues. V shed 0 bases and J shed 3 bases, with 5 bases lying between them. CDR3 in amino acids: CAWSVTYTEAFF. CDR3 in DNA: TGTGCCTGGAGTGTTACGTACACTGAAGCTTTCTTT.

This clonotype was counted many times. The CDR3 bases are TGTGCCAGCTCACCACCCCGGACAGGGGGCATCCAAGAGACCCAGTACTTC. Translated: CASSPPRTGGIQETQYF. The genes are TRBV18 and TRBJ2-5, with 11 bases aligning to TRBD1. The CDR3 is made up of 17 amino acids. Germline CDR1 and CDR2: KGHSH and LQKENI. Unmatched junction bases numbered 4, after V lost 0 bases and J lost 1 base.

The table lists this clonotype with many counts. The genes are TRBV6-1 and TRBJ2-2; 7 bases agree with TRBD2. The CDR3 sequence is 14 residues long. In germline, CDR1 is MNHNS, CDR2 SASEGT. V was clipped by 7 bases and J by 2 bases; unmatched bases: 4. The CDR3, as DNA: TGTGCCAGCAAGCTAGCGGTAAACACCGGGGAGCTGTTTTTT. Its translation: CASKLAVNTGELFF.

This clonotype has only a few counts. The chain joins TRBV7-2 to TRBJ2-5; perhaps TRBD1 as D (5 bases). The CDR3 is 15 amino acids. V was clipped by 1 base and J by 5 bases, with 14 bases between them. Germline assignment: CDR1 SGHTA and CDR2 FQGNSA. As DNA, the CDR3 is TGTGCCAGCAGCTTAGATGGGCAGGGCGAGGAGACCCAGTACTTC. This gives the protein CASSLDGQGEETQYF.

Only a few counts were recorded for this clonotype. V gene TRBV13 combines with J gene TRBJ1-2; no clear D gene. The germline CDR1 and CDR2 sequences are PRHDT and FYEKMQ (reference sequence). This CDR3 is built from 15 residues. V was trimmed by 5 bases and J by 2 bases, leaving 15 bases between them. The CDR3 sequence: CASSRDMTRNYGYTF. The CDR3 bases are TGTGCCAGCAGCCGGGATATGACAAGAAACTATGGCTACACCTTC.